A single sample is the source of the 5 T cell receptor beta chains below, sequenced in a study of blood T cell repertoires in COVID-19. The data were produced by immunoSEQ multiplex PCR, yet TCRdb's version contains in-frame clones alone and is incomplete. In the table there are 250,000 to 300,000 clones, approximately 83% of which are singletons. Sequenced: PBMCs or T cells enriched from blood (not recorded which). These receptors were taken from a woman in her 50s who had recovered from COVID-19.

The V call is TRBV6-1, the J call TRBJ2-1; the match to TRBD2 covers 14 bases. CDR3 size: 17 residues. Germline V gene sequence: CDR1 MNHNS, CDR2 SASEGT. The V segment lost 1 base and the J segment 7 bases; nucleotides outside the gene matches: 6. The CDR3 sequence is CASSEVTSGRARNEQFF. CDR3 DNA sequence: TGTGCCAGCAGTGAAGTGACTAGCGGGAGGGCCAGGAATGAGCAGTTCTTC.

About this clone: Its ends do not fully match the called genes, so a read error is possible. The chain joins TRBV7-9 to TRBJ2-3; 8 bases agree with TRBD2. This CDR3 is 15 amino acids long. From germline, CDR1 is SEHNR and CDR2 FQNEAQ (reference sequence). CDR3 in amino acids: CASSIAGPSTDTQYF. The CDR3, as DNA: TGTGCCAGCAGCATAGCGGGGCCAAGCACAGATACGCAGTATTTT. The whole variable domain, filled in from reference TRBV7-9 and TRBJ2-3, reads DTGVSQNPRHKITKRGQNVTFRCDPISEHNRLYWYRQTLGQGPEFLTYFQNEAQLEKSRLLSDRFSAERPKGSFSTLEIQRTEQGDSAMYLCASSIAGPSTDTQYFGPGTRLTVL.

The CDR3 DNA is TGTGCCACCAGTGATTCCCGGATGACAGGCCCCTCTGGGGCCAACGTCCTGACTTTC. Translated, it gives CATSDSRMTGPSGANVLTF. The V and J genes are TRBV24-1 and TRBJ2-6, with a possible D match to TRBD1 (6 bases). The germline gives CDR1 KGHDR, CDR2 SFDVKD. The CDR3 contains 19 residues. Trimming removed 2 bases from V and 0 bases from J, with 16 bases in between.

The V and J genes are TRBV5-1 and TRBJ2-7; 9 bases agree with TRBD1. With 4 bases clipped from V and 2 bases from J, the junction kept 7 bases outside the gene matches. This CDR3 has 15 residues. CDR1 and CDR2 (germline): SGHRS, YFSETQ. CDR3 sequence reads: CASSAGTGLTYEQYF. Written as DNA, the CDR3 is TGCGCCAGCAGCGCAGGGACAGGGCTTACCTACGAGCAGTACTTC.

CDR3 sequence: CASSPRQMEQFF. CDR3 nucleotide sequence: TGTGCCAGCAGCCCAAGACAGATGGAGCAGTTCTTC. The chain joins TRBV7-8 to TRBJ2-1; perhaps TRBD1 as D (5 bases). V lost 5 bases and J 10 bases, leaving 12 bases between the germline ends. This CDR3 region has 12 residues. Looked up from germline, CDR1 is SGHVS and CDR2 is FQNEAQ. The whole variable domain, filled in from reference TRBV7-8 and TRBJ2-1, reads GAGVSQSPRYKVAKRGQDVALRCDPISGHVSLFWYQQALGQGPEFLTYFQNEAQLDKSGLPSDRFFAERPEGSVSTLKIQRTQQEDSAVYLCASSPRQMEQFFGPGTRLTVL.